This T cell receptor (beta chain) was profiled in a study of blood T cell repertoires in COVID-19. Study at large: Samples taken during acute and convalescent COVID-19 were collected in the United States, Italy and Spain. T cells, B-cell-depleted T cells, or PBMCs provided the cDNA or gDNA that served as material.

Authors' methods: Estimation of nucleated cell counts was performed using reference gene primer amplification. Measured with immunoSEQ multiplex PCR; TCRdb has only the in-frame clones, and not every one. For V, J and clone size, that table is used; D and trimming come from the DNA. The data show roughly 68,000 clones, approximately 87% seen once. CDR3 length equals 19 residues. V lost 0 bases, J lost 2 bases, and 9 bases stayed unmatched. Germline CDR1 reads SGHRS; CDR2 reads YFSETQ. Sample: peripheral blood. The receptor's source is a woman aged 80 or older with acute or convalescent COVID-19. The genes are TRBV5-1 and TRBJ2-1; 12 bases are shared with TRBD1. CDR3 in DNA: TGCGCCAGCAGCTTGGCCGGGACAGGGGGCTCCGGTCCCTACAATGAGCAGTTCTTC. Translating gives CASSLAGTGGSGPYNEQFF.